This TCR beta chain was documented in a study of cytomegalovirus exposure and HLA in healthy donors. About the study: As released early, the data held about 85 million unique TCRs from HLA-typed donors.

PCR used 60 Vbeta primers and 13 Jbeta primers. The method was immunoSEQ multiplex PCR; TCRdb's version includes in-frame clones alone and lacks a portion of them. The table records about 160,000 clones, roughly 82% of them present only once. Study-level results: Testing in vitro showed three CMV-associated chains specific for CMV antigens. One variant, a missense change in DCLRE1C, was linked in a later analysis to TCR beta V- and J-gene trimming. Productive status was seen about 90% or about 30% of the time for most TCR beta V segments in an earlier analysis.

Notes on this clone: Antigen unknown.

V gave up 5 bases and J gave up 3 bases; unmatched junction bases: 5. Germline CDR1 PRHDT, CDR2 FYEKMQ (reference sequence). There are 14 residues in the CDR3. The chain recombines TRBV13 with TRBJ1-1, with 8 bases aligning to TRBD1. This sequence was found in a girl aged 5 to 17 in good health and CMV-seropositive. Sequenced sample: PBMCs. The CDR3 region is CASSPEDRDTEAFF. The CDR3 nucleotides are TGTGCCAGCAGCCCGGAGGACAGGGACACTGAAGCTTTCTTT. The full variable domain, rest sourced from reference TRBV13 and TRBJ1-1, is AAGVIQSPRHLIKEKRETATLKCYPIPRHDTVYWYQQGPGQDPQFLISFYEKMQSDKGSIPDRFSAQQFSDYHSELNMSSLELGDSALYFCASSPEDRDTEAFFGQGTRLTVV.